This T cell receptor (beta chain) derives from a study of cytomegalovirus exposure and HLA in healthy donors. Both 60 Vbeta primers and 13 Jbeta primers went into the PCR. TCRdb's copy holds only in-frame clones and misses some; the assay was immunoSEQ multiplex PCR. The sample includes 110,000 to 150,000 clones, 65% to 80% of them seen just once. After removal of 1 base from V and 1 base from J, the junction contained 4 bases not matched to a gene. This CDR3 comprises 16 residues. The germline V gene encodes CDR1 SGHTA and CDR2 FQGNSA. Broader study findings: TCR beta chains numbering some 160 were designated cytomegalovirus-associated. TCR beta V segments were, for the most part, productive about 87% or about 30% of the time in an earlier analysis. By a later analysis, the bulk of CMV-associated TCR beta chains appeared HLA-restricted.

Remarks on this clone: The antigen remains undetermined.

This TCR came from a male donor in good health and CMV-seronegative. This chain joins TRBV7-2 and TRBJ2-5; 9 bases line up with TRBD2. The specimen sequenced was PBMCs. CDR3 DNA: TGTGCCAGCAGCTTAGGACTAGCGGAAGGCCAAGAGACCCAGTACTTC. Protein product: CASSLGLAEGQETQYF.